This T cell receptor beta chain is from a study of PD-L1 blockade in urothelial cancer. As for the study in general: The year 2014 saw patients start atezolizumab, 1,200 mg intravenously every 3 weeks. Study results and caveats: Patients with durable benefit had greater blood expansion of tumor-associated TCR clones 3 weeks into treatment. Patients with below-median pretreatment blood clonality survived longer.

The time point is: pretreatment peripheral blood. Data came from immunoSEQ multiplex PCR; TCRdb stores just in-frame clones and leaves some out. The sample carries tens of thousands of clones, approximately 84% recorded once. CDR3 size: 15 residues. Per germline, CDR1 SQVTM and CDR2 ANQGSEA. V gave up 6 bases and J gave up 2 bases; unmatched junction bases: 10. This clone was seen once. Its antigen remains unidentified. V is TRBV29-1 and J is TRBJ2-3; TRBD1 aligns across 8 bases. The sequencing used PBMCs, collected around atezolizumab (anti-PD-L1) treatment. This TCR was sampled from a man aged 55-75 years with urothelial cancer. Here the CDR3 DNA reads TGCAGCGTCAGTCGCGGACAGGGCTTCACAGATACGCAGTATTTT. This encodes CSVSRGQGFTDTQYF.